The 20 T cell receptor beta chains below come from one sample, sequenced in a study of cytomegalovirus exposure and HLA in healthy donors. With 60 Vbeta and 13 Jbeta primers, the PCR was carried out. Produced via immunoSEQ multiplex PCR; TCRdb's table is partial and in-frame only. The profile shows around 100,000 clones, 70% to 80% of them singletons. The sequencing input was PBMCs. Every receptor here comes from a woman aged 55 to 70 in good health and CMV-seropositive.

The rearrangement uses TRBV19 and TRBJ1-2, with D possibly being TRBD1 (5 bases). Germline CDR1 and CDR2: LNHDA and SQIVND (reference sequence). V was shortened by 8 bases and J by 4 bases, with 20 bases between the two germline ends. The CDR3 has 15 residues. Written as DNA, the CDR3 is TGTGCCAGTCGTAACGATAGGGGCCTTGGCTATGGCTACACCTTC. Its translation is CASRNDRGLGYGYTF.

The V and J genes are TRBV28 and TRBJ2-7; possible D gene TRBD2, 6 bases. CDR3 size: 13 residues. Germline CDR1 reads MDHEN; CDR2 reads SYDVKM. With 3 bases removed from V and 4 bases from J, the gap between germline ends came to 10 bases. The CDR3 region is CASSLGGKYEQYF. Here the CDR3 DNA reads TGTGCCAGCAGTTTGGGAGGAAAATACGAGCAGTACTTC.

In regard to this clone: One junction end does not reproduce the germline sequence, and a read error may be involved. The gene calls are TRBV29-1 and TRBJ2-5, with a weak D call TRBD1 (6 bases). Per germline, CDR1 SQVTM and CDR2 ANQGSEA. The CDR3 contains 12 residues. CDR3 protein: CSVEGQQETQYF. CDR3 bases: TGCAGCGTCGAAGGACAGCAAGAGACCCAGTACTTC.

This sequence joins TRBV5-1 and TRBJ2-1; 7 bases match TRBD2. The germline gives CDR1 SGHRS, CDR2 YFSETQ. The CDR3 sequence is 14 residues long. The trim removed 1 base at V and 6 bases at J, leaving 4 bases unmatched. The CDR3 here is CASSLKTSFNEQFF. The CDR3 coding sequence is TGCGCCAGCAGCTTGAAGACTAGCTTCAATGAGCAGTTCTTC.

The CDR3 bases are TGTGCCAGCAGCCCGACTAGCGGGAATTACAATGAGCAGTTCTTC. Amino acid sequence: CASSPTSGNYNEQFF. V is TRBV7-3 and J is TRBJ2-1; 11 bases are shared with TRBD2. Germline CDR1 is SGHTA and CDR2 is FQGTGA. The CDR3 is 15 amino acids. Trimming removed 5 bases from V and 4 bases from J; junction bases left unmatched: 4. Full variable domain (missing parts from reference TRBV7-3 and TRBJ2-1): GAGVSQTPSNKVTEKGKYVELRCDPISGHTALYWYRQSLGQGPEFLIYFQGTGAADDSGLPNDRFFAVRPEGSVSTLKIQRTERGDSAVYLCASSPTSGNYNEQFFGPGTRLTVL.

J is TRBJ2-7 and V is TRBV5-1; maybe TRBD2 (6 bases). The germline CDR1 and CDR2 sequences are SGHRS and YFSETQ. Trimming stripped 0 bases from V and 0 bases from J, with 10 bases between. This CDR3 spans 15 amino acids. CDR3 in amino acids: CASSLETGLSYEQYF. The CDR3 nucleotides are TGCGCCAGCAGCTTGGAGACGGGACTCTCCTACGAGCAGTACTTC.

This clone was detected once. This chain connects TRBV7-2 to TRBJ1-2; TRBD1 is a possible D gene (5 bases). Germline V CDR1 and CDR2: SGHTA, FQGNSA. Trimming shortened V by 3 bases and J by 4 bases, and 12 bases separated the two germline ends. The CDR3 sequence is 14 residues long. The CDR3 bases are TGTGCCAGCAGCTTGAGCGGGGGGAGCTATGGCTACACCTTC. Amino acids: CASSLSGGSYGYTF.

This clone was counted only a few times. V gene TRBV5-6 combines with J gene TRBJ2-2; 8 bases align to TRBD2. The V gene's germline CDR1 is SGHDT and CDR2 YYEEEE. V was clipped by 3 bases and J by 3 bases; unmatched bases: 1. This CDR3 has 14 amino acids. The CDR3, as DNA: TGTGCCAGCAGCTGGGGACTAGACACCGGGGAGCTGTTTTTT. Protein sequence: CASSWGLDTGELFF.

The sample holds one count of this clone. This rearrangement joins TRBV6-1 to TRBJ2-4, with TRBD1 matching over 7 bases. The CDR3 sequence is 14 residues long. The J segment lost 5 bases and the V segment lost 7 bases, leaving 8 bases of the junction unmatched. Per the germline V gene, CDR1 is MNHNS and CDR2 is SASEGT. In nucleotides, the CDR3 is TGTGCCAGCAACAGGGGTTTTTACGAAAACATTCAGTACTTC. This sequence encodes CASNRGFYENIQYF.

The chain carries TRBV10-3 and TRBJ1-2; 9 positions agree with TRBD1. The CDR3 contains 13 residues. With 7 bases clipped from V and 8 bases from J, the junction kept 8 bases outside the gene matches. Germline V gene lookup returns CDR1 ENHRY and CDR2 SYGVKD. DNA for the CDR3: TGTGCCATCAATTCGGGACAGGGAGAGGGCTACACCTTC. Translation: CAINSGQGEGYTF.

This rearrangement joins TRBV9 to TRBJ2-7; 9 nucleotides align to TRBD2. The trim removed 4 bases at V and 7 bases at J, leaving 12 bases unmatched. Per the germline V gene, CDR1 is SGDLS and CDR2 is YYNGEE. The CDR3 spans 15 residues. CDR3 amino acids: CASSPRGREGGEQYF. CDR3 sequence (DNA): TGTGCCAGCAGCCCGAGAGGGCGGGAGGGGGGTGAGCAGTACTTC.

CDR3 coding DNA: TGCGCCAGCAGCCAAGATCTGGGGGGCTACAATGAGCAGTTCTTC. As protein: CASSQDLGGYNEQFF. The V call is TRBV4-1, the J call TRBJ2-1, with D tentatively TRBD2 (6 bases). Deletions cut 0 bases from V and 3 bases from J, with 9 bases between. Germline-derived CDR1 and CDR2 are MGHRA and YSYEKL. There are 15 residues in the CDR3.

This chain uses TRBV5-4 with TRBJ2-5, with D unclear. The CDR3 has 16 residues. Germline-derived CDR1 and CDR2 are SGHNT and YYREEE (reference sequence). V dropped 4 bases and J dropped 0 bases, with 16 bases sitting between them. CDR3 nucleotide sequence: TGTGCCAGCAGCCTTCATTTGACTCAGTACCAAGAGACCCAGTACTTC. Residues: CASSLHLTQYQETQYF.

CDR3 DNA sequence: TGTGCCAGCAGTTACTCGTGGGCTGGGAACACTGAAGCTTTCTTT. This sequence encodes CASSYSWAGNTEAFF. This rearrangement joins TRBV6-5 to TRBJ1-1; D not certain. Germline V gene sequence: CDR1 MNHEY, CDR2 SVGAGI. CDR3 size: 15 residues. V was cut by 0 bases and J by 1 base, with 9 bases left in between.

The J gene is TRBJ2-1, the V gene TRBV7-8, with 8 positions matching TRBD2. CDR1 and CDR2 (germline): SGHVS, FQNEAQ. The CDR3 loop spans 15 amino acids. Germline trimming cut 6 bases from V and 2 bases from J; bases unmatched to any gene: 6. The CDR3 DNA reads TGTGCCAGCAGTTCCAGCGGGAGAACCTACAATGAGCAGTTCTTC. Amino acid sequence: CASSSSGRTYNEQFF.

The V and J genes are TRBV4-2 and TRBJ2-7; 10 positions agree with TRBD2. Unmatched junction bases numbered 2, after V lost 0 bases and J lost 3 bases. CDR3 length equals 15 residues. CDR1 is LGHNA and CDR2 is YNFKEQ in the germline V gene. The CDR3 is CASSQDTSGNYEQYF. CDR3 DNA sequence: TGTGCCAGCAGCCAAGATACTAGCGGGAACTACGAGCAGTACTTC.

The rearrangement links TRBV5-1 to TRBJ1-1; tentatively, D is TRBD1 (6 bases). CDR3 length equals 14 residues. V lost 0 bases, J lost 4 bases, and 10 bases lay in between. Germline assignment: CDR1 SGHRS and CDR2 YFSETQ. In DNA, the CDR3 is TGCGCCAGCAGCTTGGGGGGGCCTAGCACTGAAGCTTTCTTT. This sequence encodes CASSLGGPSTEAFF. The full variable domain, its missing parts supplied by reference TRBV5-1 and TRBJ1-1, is KAGVTQTPRYLIKTRGQQVTLSCSPISGHRSVSWYQQTPGQGLQFLFEYFSETQRNKGNFPGRFSGRQFSNSRSEMNVSTLELGDSALYLCASSLGGPSTEAFFGQGTRLTVV.

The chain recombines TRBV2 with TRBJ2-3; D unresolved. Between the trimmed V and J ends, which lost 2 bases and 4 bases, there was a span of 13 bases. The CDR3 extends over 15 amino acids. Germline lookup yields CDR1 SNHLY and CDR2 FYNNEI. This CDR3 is CASSEQNQRSDTQYF. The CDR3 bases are TGTGCCAGCAGTGAACAGAACCAACGATCAGATACGCAGTATTTT.

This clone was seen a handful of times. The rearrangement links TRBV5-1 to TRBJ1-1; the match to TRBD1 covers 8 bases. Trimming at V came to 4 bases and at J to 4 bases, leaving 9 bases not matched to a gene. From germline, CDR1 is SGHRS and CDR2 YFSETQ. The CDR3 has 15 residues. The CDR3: CASSMQYRGVTEAFF. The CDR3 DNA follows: TGCGCCAGCAGCATGCAATACAGGGGGGTCACTGAAGCTTTCTTT.

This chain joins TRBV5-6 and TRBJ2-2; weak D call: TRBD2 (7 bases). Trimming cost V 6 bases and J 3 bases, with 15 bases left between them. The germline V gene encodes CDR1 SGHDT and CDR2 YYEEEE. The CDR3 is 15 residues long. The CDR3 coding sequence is TGTGCCAGCAACCGGGGGGCAGGAGACACCGGGGAGCTGTTTTTT. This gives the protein CASNRGAGDTGELFF.